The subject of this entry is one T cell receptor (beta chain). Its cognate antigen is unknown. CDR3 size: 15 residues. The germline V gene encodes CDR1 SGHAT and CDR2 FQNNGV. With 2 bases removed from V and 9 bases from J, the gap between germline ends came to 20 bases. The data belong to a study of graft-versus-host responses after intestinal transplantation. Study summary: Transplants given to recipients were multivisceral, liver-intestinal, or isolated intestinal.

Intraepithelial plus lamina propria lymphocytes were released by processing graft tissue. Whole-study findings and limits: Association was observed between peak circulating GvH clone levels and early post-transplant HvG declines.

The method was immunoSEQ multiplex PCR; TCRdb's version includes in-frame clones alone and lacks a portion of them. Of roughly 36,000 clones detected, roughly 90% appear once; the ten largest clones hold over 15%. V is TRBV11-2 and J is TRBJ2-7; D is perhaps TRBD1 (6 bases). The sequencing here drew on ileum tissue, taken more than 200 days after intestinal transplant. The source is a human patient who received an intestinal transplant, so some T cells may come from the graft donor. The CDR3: CASSLLVSPGDVQYF. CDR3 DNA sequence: TGTGCCAGCAGCTTATTGGTCAGCCCAGGGGATGTGCAGTACTTC.